The clone carrying this TCR beta chain was seen repeatedly, ten times or more. The data were taken from a study of molecular identifiers for immune sequencing clone quantification. At the level of the study: In replicates, the authors split RNA from about 20,000 or 100,000 naive CD8 cells five ways and sequenced four.

TCRdb re-analysed the PCR reads in MiXCR, keeping a single row per CDR3 protein. Counted here are about 640,000 distinct CDR3 sequences, approximately 20% occurring once; the ten biggest clones make up around 0.86%. The sample was naive CD8+ T cells from blood, with Jurkat cell RNA spiked in. Subset given: FACS-sorted CD8+CD4-CCR7+CD45RA+ naive T cells. The source is a human donor in good health. Some libraries in this study had Jurkat cell RNA spiked in.

Here the CDR3 reads CASISRGRRPYNEQFF. CDR3 DNA: TGTGCCAGCATCTCCCGGGGGCGGAGACCCTACAATGAGCAGTTCTTC. J is TRBJ2-1 and V is TRBV12-3 or TRBV12-4; D is tentatively TRBD1 or TRBD2 (6 bases each). This CDR3 region has 16 residues. Between the trimmed V and J ends, which lost 7 bases and 2 bases, there was a span of 18 bases.